This TCR beta chain was captured in a study of OX40 agonist ivuxolimab in advanced cancers. Study details: Past anti-PD-1, anti-PD-L1 or anti-CTLA-4 therapy was accepted, and 30% to 45% had received some.

This clone has just one count. Produced via immunoSEQ multiplex PCR; TCRdb's table is partial and in-frame only. This sample has over 25,000 clones; roughly 80% occur once, and the top ten carry about a fifth. Germline assignment: CDR1 SGDLS and CDR2 YYNGEE. V lost 0 bases, J lost 4 bases, and 8 bases lay in between. CDR3 size: 14 residues. The source material was CD4+ or CD8+ T cells sorted from blood, sampled in a trial of the OX40 agonist ivuxolimab. The rearrangement uses TRBV9 and TRBJ1-3; D ambiguous. This clonotype was obtained from an adult with an advanced solid tumor such as melanoma, head and neck, liver or kidney cancer. Written as DNA, the CDR3 is TGTGCCAGCAGCGTAGCTCCGGGAGGAAACACCATATATTTT. This encodes CASSVAPGGNTIYF.